This T cell receptor (beta chain) was obtained from a study of T cells in women clearing cervical HPV infection. In the study overall: Cases: HPV16-related CIN3 or worse on histology, 2 invasive cancers. Controls' single incident HPV16 infection cleared within 12 months without precancer. Controls gave blood once infection was undetectable; cases at lesion identification.

The data were produced by immunoSEQ multiplex PCR, yet TCRdb's version contains in-frame clones alone and is incomplete. The sample's table shows about 24,000 clones. Comment on this clone: The junction shows a germline mismatch at one end, possibly a read error.

This sequence was found in a woman aged 18 to 75 with a cervical HPV16 infection that either progressed to CIN3+ or cleared (not recorded which). Material for sequencing was blood buffy coat.

The CDR3 region is CANSLQSSGTQYF. The part of the CDR3 DNA that was read is TGTGCCAACAGCCTACAGAGCTCCGGGACC. This chain uses TRBV7-9 with TRBJ2-5; D uncertain. Read data end 3 residues before the CDR3 end; the end is taken from the germline J gene. Looked up from germline, CDR1 is SEHNR and CDR2 is FQNEAQ (reference sequence). The CDR3 loop spans 13 amino acids.